This TCR beta chain was found in a study of shared clonotypes between healthy human individuals. Study findings and constraints: The sharing of about 5% of naive CD4 clonotypes was seen across a handful of donors. Naive subsets tended to show greater estimated richness than memory subsets.

A remark on this clone: Its antigen is unidentified.

An approximately 200 ng quantity of DNA, some 30,000 T cell genomes, went into the sorted-subset replicate PCRs. This table comes from immunoSEQ multiplex PCR, and its TCRdb copy is limited to in-frame clones, with some not included. The sample contains 150,000 to 200,000 clones, 90% to 95% of which appear only once. The CDR3 totals 19 residues. Only Caucasian adults living in Nashville, Tennessee served as donors. Sequencing used naive CD4+ T cells sorted from blood. Subset reported: CD45RA+ positively selected. The V and J genes are TRBV21-1 and TRBJ1-4. TRBV21-1 counts as a pseudogene. The TCR sequence derives from a young woman in good health. The CDR3 loop is CASSKDLDSKKPSDEKLFF. CDR3 sequence (DNA): TGTGCCAGCAGCAAAGACCTCGATTCGAAAAAGCCTTCAGATGAAAAACTGTTTTTT.